These T cell receptor beta chains were read from a single sample in a study of response to subunit inactivated influenza vaccine. MiXCR was run by TCRdb on the RT-PCR reads, yielding one entry per CDR3 protein. The table records approximately 530,000 distinct CDR3 sequences, less than 8% of them present only once. This sample comprised PBMCs from blood, obtained around 25 months after vaccination. The receptors here all came from a man aged 45 to 70 who received an inactivated influenza vaccine. Each CDR3 is given with its conserved first and last residue. The D gene is left open where the match is weak. Clone size, where shown, is once, few, many, or a class for clones that have expanded.

clone size: few
V gene: TRBV28
D gene: -
J gene: TRBJ2-2
CDR3 protein: CASRGPANTGELFF

clone size: few
V gene: TRBV11-1
D gene: TRBD1
J gene: TRBJ1-1
CDR3 protein: CASSITHGRNRGANTEAFF

clone size: many
V gene: TRBV12-3/TRBV12-4
D gene: -
J gene: TRBJ2-3
CDR3 protein: CASGQLLDTQYF

clone size: few
V gene: TRBV7-2
D gene: TRBD2
J gene: TRBJ2-3
CDR3 protein: CASSRRAGGVTDTQYF

clone size: -
V gene: TRBV4-3
D gene: -
J gene: TRBJ2-7
CDR3 protein: CASSQDEVGGYYEQYF

clone size: -
V gene: TRBV20-1
D gene: -
J gene: TRBJ2-7
CDR3 protein: CSARTTRTSQYEQYF

clone size: -
V gene: TRBV20-1
D gene: TRBD2
J gene: TRBJ2-7
CDR3 protein: CSARDPAGGRLGEQYF

clone size: -
V gene: TRBV7-2
D gene: -
J gene: TRBJ2-3
CDR3 protein: CASSFTGTDTQYF

clone size: few
V gene: TRBV7-2
D gene: -
J gene: TRBJ1-5
CDR3 protein: CASSPGGLRGFGAQHF

clone size: many
V gene: TRBV7-2
D gene: TRBD1
J gene: TRBJ1-6
CDR3 protein: CASSLGGRGYNSPLHF

clone size: few
V gene: TRBV5-1
D gene: -
J gene: TRBJ1-1
CDR3 protein: CASSLANGGVNTEAFF

clone size: few
V gene: TRBV6-5
D gene: -
J gene: TRBJ2-6
CDR3 protein: CASSSTGSLVSGANVLTF

clone size: -
V gene: TRBV6-2/TRBV6-3
D gene: -
J gene: TRBJ1-1
CDR3 protein: CASGYRVGVGTEAFF

clone size: many
V gene: TRBV29-1
D gene: TRBD1
J gene: TRBJ1-4
CDR3 protein: CSVIPGQGGEKLFF

clone size: few
V gene: TRBV2
D gene: TRBD1
J gene: TRBJ1-4
CDR3 protein: CASSWTGQSEKLFF

clone size: -
V gene: TRBV20-1
D gene: -
J gene: TRBJ1-5
CDR3 protein: CSASTLGFSNQPQHF

clone size: -
V gene: TRBV3-1
D gene: TRBD2
J gene: TRBJ2-1
CDR3 protein: CASSLMTSGKSEQFF

clone size: many
V gene: TRBV29-1
D gene: -
J gene: TRBJ1-1
CDR3 protein: CSVESGRNTEAFF

clone size: many
V gene: TRBV20-1
D gene: TRBD2
J gene: TRBJ2-7
CDR3 protein: CSARDGAGVWYEQYF

clone size: -
V gene: TRBV9
D gene: -
J gene: TRBJ1-1
CDR3 protein: CASSGPGGEAFF

clone size: few
V gene: TRBV20-1
D gene: TRBD2
J gene: TRBJ2-1
CDR3 protein: CSASRDYYNEQFF

clone size: many
V gene: TRBV4-2
D gene: TRBD1
J gene: TRBJ1-5
CDR3 protein: CASSHQGQGGGWPQHF

clone size: many
V gene: TRBV3-1
D gene: TRBD2
J gene: TRBJ2-1
CDR3 protein: CASSHALAGGEQFF

clone size: few
V gene: TRBV28
D gene: TRBD1
J gene: TRBJ2-2
CDR3 protein: CASSLVDRDTGELFF

clone size: few
V gene: TRBV6-2/TRBV6-3
D gene: -
J gene: TRBJ1-1
CDR3 protein: CASSYYLSTEAFF

clone size: many
V gene: TRBV12-3/TRBV12-4
D gene: -
J gene: TRBJ1-1
CDR3 protein: CASSRGGDAFF

clone size: -
V gene: TRBV6-1
D gene: -
J gene: TRBJ2-3
CDR3 protein: CASRLTRSTDTQYF

clone size: many
V gene: TRBV7-2
D gene: -
J gene: TRBJ1-2
CDR3 protein: CASSSTGAYGYTF

clone size: few
V gene: TRBV19
D gene: -
J gene: TRBJ2-7
CDR3 protein: CASSNSAYEQYF

clone size: -
V gene: TRBV11-2
D gene: -
J gene: TRBJ2-3
CDR3 protein: CASSLNRAGASTDTQYF

clone size: -
V gene: TRBV7-9
D gene: -
J gene: TRBJ2-2
CDR3 protein: CASSLGVRTQNTGELFF

clone size: -
V gene: TRBV20-1
D gene: -
J gene: TRBJ2-3
CDR3 protein: CSASGRGLTDTQYF

clone size: -
V gene: TRBV7-2
D gene: TRBD2
J gene: TRBJ2-1
CDR3 protein: CASSLVSGSLNEQFF

clone size: few
V gene: TRBV20-1
D gene: -
J gene: TRBJ1-4
CDR3 protein: CSARDPEGVGKLFF

clone size: few
V gene: TRBV5-6
D gene: -
J gene: TRBJ2-7
CDR3 protein: CASSWGPGGVYEQYF

clone size: few
V gene: TRBV6-2/TRBV6-3
D gene: TRBD2
J gene: TRBJ2-3
CDR3 protein: CASSYVLVAGLSTDTQYF

clone size: -
V gene: TRBV18
D gene: -
J gene: TRBJ1-1
CDR3 protein: CASSPPSLRVKLNTEAFF

clone size: -
V gene: TRBV29-1
D gene: -
J gene: TRBJ2-1
CDR3 protein: CSVEGNEQFF

clone size: many
V gene: TRBV4-1
D gene: -
J gene: TRBJ1-1
CDR3 protein: CASSRDRMNTEAFF

clone size: few
V gene: TRBV6-6
D gene: -
J gene: TRBJ2-1
CDR3 protein: CASSYSRGSEQFF